This T cell receptor (beta chain) was captured in a study of somatic mutations in cytotoxic T cells in rheumatoid arthritis. Profiled with immunoSEQ multiplex PCR; TCRdb holds only in-frame clones, not every one. The sample comprises around 2,500 clones, 70% to 80% of which are singletons, and 45% rests with the top ten. With 5 bases removed from V and 3 bases from J, the gap between germline ends came to 11 bases. This CDR3 spans 14 amino acids. In germline, CDR1 is LNHDA, CDR2 SQIVND (reference sequence). Sequencing used CD8+ T cells sorted from blood. This receptor was taken from a woman in her 40s with rheumatoid arthritis. This chain links TRBV19 with TRBJ2-1, with D perhaps TRBD1 (6 bases). CDR3 sequence reads: CASSGSGDYNEQFF. The CDR3, as DNA: TGTGCCAGTAGTGGGTCAGGGGACTACAATGAGCAGTTCTTC.